A selection of T cell receptor beta chains follows, all from one sample in a study of identifying expanded T cells in peripheral blood. Some clones are missing from TCRdb's copy, which holds only in-frame ones; the method was immunoSEQ multiplex PCR. The sample includes about 130,000 clones, about 86% seen only once; the top ten take about 8%. Specimen: blood. The receptors come from a person aged 18 to 75 in good health. CDR3s include the opening cysteine and the closing phenylalanine or tryptophan. Not all rows give a size; the values are once, few, many and, for expanded clones, a class.

V gene	clone size	CDR3 protein
TRBV29-1	.	CSVSGGGDTQYF
TRBV5-1	.	CASSLYRVDTDTQYF
TRBV6-5	.	CASSYSAGGNNEQFF
TRBV13	.	CASSRGGRALEQYF
TRBV2	.	CASSLETQYF
TRBV11-1	.	CASSTDRGHHEQYF
TRBV5-6	.	CASSLGQTGNTIYF
TRBV4-1	few	CASSQVRSDTGELFF
TRBV29-1	few	CSVEEAGDSLYGYTF
TRBV9	.	CASTSGTFTGELFF
TRBV28	.	CASSFAPSTGHYGYTF
TRBV27	.	CASSLSSINEQFF
TRBV7-3	.	CASSRGLDTNEQFF
TRBV4-2	.	CASRRTGTNYGYTF
TRBV28	.	CATIKQGKVGDEQFF
TRBV19	.	CASIPPGSLYGYTF
TRBV5-4	.	CASSFRQGASGELFF
TRBV7-8	.	CASSTPGQGISEKLFF
TRBV5-1	.	CASSDGGGYEQYF
TRBV27	few	CASRPPYIGQGYTF
TRBV4-2	.	CASSQGLASGVGDIQYF
TRBV19	.	CATRQGAYEQYF
TRBV11-2	.	CASSSQGTLTEAFF
TRBV11-2	.	CASSLGEGETQYF
TRBV27	.	CASSAGLAAVETQYF
TRBV11-2	.	CASSFQGDTEAFF
TRBV19	.	CASSMIPRGLGIRETQYF
TRBV27	.	CASSLGLAGNEQFF
TRBV6-1	.	CASSPWEGANTEAFF
TRBV14	few	CASRRTGDPYEQYF
TRBV5-4	once	CASSGREDYGYTF
TRBV5-1	.	CASSASGAEETQYF
TRBV7-8	.	CASSPKRNLAGDQYSYEQYF
TRBV7-9	.	CASSPSVAGDYEQYF
TRBV30	.	CAWIFQGAGEQYF
TRBV7-9	.	CASSSEGQVYGYTF
TRBV2	few	CASRVGDGSSPLHF
TRBV7-9	.	CASSLLGQNLGYTF
TRBV2	.	CASSEEGQGAGGYTF
TRBV6-6	.	CASSHQGSRGYTF
TRBV6-6	.	CASSLPTGRAYEQYF
TRBV4-1	.	CASSQEWRGRIYEQYF
TRBV11-3	.	CASSWGRNTGELFF
TRBV13	.	CASSSGTASSYNSPLHF
TRBV28	.	CASSAPGLAGVAGELFF
TRBV27	many	CASGNLGETQYF
TRBV15	.	CATSISRDRAHEQYF
TRBV5-1	.	CASTLSGDHSYEQYF
TRBV18	.	CASSPEGERGYGYTF
TRBV5-4	.	CASSLDRGVVIDTQYF
TRBV7-9	.	CAPTGGVGSGELFF
TRBV19	once	CASSPPGLAGGEGTDTQYF
TRBV11-3	once	CASSQGGTRREQYF
TRBV19	.	CASSPRTEAKNIQYF
TRBV6-6	.	CASSYASGGNYEQYF
TRBV5-1	.	CASSLGYEQYF
TRBV12-5	.	CASGLVPGGYTGELFF